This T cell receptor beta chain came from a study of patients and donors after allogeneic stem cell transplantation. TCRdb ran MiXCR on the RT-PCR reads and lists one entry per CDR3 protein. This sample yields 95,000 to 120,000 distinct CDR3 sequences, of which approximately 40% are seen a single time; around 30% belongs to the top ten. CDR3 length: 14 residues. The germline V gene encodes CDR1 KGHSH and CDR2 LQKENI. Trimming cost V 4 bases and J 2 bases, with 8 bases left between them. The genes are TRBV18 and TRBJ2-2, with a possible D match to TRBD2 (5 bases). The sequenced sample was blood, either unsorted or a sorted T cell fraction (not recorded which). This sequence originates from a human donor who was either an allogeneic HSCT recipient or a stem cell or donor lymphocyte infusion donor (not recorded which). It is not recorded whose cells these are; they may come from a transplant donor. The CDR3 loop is CASSLGLNTGELFF. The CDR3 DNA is TGTGCCAGCTCACTAGGACTTAACACCGGGGAGCTGTTTTTT. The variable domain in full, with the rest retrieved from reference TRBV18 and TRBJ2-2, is NAGVMQNPRHLVRRRGQEARLRCSPMKGHSHVYWYRQLPEEGLKFMVYLQKENIIDESGMPKERFSAEFPKEGPSILRIQQVVRGDSAAYFCASSLGLNTGELFFGEGSRLTVL.